The 30 T cell receptor beta chains below come from one sample, sequenced in a study of T cell responses to AZD1222 COVID-19 vaccine. Generated by immunoSEQ multiplex PCR, the TCRdb table keeps only in-frame clones and is missing some. This sample has about 94,000 clones, with around nine tenths found just once. Sample: peripheral blood, taken 28 days after the second AZD1222 dose. These receptors all stem from an adult who received the AZD1222 COVID-19 vaccine.

This chain joins TRBV5-4 and TRBJ2-1; perhaps TRBD2 as D (5 bases). The CDR3 has 13 amino acids. Trimming pared 2 bases from V and 4 bases from J, leaving 7 bases between. In germline, CDR1 is SGHNT, CDR2 YYREEE (reference sequence). This CDR3 is CASSFERYNEQFF. CDR3 in DNA: TGTGCCAGCAGCTTCGAGCGGTACAATGAGCAGTTCTTC. Filled out from reference TRBV5-4 and TRBJ2-1, the complete variable domain reads ETGVTQSPTHLIKTRGQQVTLRCSSQSGHNTVSWYQQALGQGPQFIFQYYREEENGRGNFPPRFSGLQFPNYSSELNVNALELDDSALYLCASSFERYNEQFFGPGTRLTVL.

The chain couples TRBV5-1 to TRBJ2-3, with a possible D match to TRBD2 (7 bases). V was clipped by 7 bases and J by 3 bases, with 21 bases between them. CDR1 and CDR2 (germline): SGHRS, YFSETQ. This CDR3 comprises 16 residues. The CDR3 loop reads CASVPGGGGRTDTQYF. Written as DNA, the CDR3 is TGCGCCAGCGTCCCTGGTGGGGGGGGGCGGACAGATACGCAGTATTTT.

This chain uses TRBV2 with TRBJ2-5; TRBD2 matches 7 bases. CDR1 and CDR2 (germline): SNHLY, FYNNEI. Trimming at V came to 7 bases and at J to 1 base, leaving 6 bases not matched to a gene. CDR3 length: 14 residues. DNA of the CDR3: TGTGCCAGCAACCCAGGGAGGGCCCAAGAGACCCAGTACTTC. This sequence encodes CASNPGRAQETQYF.

J is TRBJ1-3 and V is TRBV6-5; no definite D call. The germline V gene encodes CDR1 MNHEY and CDR2 SVGAGI. The V end lost 3 bases, the J end lost 3 bases, and 0 bases lay between the germline ends. This CDR3 has 11 amino acids. CDR3 loop: CASSYGNTIYF. CDR3 bases: TGTGCCAGCAGTTATGGAAACACCATATATTTT.

A single count supports this clone. This chain connects TRBV7-2 to TRBJ1-2, with D possibly matching TRBD1 (5 bases). CDR1 and CDR2 (germline): SGHTA, FQGNSA. There are 14 residues in the CDR3. Trimming cost V 4 bases and J 6 bases, with 15 bases left between them. As DNA, the CDR3 is TGTGCCAGCAGCTCCGGTCCGGGGGATAATGGCTACACCTTC. Amino acid sequence: CASSSGPGDNGYTF.

The CDR3 sequence: CASSLGYPGEHNEQFF. The CDR3 DNA sequence: TGTGCCAGCAGCTTAGGGTATCCCGGAGAACACAATGAGCAGTTCTTC. This chain links TRBV13 with TRBJ2-1; D is uncertain. With 0 bases removed from V and 5 bases from J, the gap between germline ends came to 14 bases. The germline CDR1 and CDR2 sequences are PRHDT and FYEKMQ (reference sequence). This CDR3 is 16 amino acids long.

The CDR3 nucleotides are TGTGCCAGCAGGCTCGCCTGGGCGGAGCCCCAAGAGACCCAGTACTTC. Its translation is CASRLAWAEPQETQYF. The gene calls are TRBV27 and TRBJ2-5; the D is unclear. The CDR3 contains 16 residues. V shed 6 bases and J shed 1 base, with 18 bases lying between them. CDR1 is MNHEY, CDR2 SMNVEV, per germline (reference sequence).

The genes are TRBV29-1 and TRBJ1-1; TRBD1 aligns across 8 bases. Germline CDR1 reads SQVTM; CDR2 reads ANQGSEA. V dropped 7 bases and J dropped 4; count of bases not matched to a gene: 8. The CDR3 loop spans 13 amino acids. The DNA for the CDR3 is TGCAGCGCTGTGACAGGGGACGGCACTGAAGCTTTCTTT. Translation: CSAVTGDGTEAFF.

In its sample, this clone is medium-sized. This sequence joins TRBV5-1 and TRBJ2-3; no clear D gene. CDR3 length: 16 residues. The germline gives CDR1 SGHRS, CDR2 YFSETQ. V was cut by 0 bases and J by 3 bases, with 14 bases left in between. CDR3 sequence reads: CASSLEAAQGTDTQYF. The DNA of the CDR3 is TGCGCCAGCAGCTTGGAGGCAGCCCAAGGAACAGATACGCAGTATTTT.

The CDR3 coding sequence is TGTGCCAGCTCACGAGCTAGCGGGAGTGAGGAGCTGTTTTTT. Translating it yields CASSRASGSEELFF. The chain carries TRBV18 and TRBJ2-2; 10 nucleotides align to TRBD2. The length of the CDR3 is 14 residues. The germline CDR1 and CDR2 sequences are KGHSH and LQKENI. The V gene end was trimmed by 4 bases and the J gene end by 10 bases; junction bases not matched to a gene: 6.

V gene TRBV6-5 combines with J gene TRBJ1-2; 7 bases map to TRBD1. Trimming at V came to 2 bases and at J to 6 bases, leaving 3 bases not matched to a gene. CDR3 length equals 13 residues. Germline values: CDR1 MNHEY, CDR2 SVGAGI. This CDR3 is CASSYLQGNGYTF. The CDR3 DNA is TGTGCCAGCAGTTACCTACAGGGGAATGGCTACACCTTC.

This clone was seen more than once but under ten times. The V call is TRBV25-1, the J call TRBJ1-1; TRBD1 aligns across 8 bases. This CDR3 spans 15 amino acids. With 1 base clipped from V and 1 base from J, the junction kept 2 bases outside the gene matches. From germline, CDR1 is MGHDK and CDR2 SYGVNS. The CDR3 is CASSESTGGNTEAFF. The CDR3 coding sequence is TGTGCCAGCAGTGAATCCACAGGGGGGAACACTGAAGCTTTCTTT.

The V and J genes are TRBV29-1 and TRBJ2-1; the match to TRBD2 covers 8 bases. The CDR3 runs to 15 residues. Germline CDR1 and CDR2: SQVTM and ANQGSEA. The V gene end was trimmed by 7 bases and the J gene end by 7 bases; junction bases not matched to a gene: 15. Written as DNA, the CDR3 is TGCAGCGACCACTCACAGCGGGGGAGCTATAATGAGCAGTTCTTC. Residues: CSDHSQRGSYNEQFF.

The chain combines TRBV5-1 with TRBJ1-3, with 9 bases aligning to TRBD1. Germline CDR1 SGHRS, CDR2 YFSETQ. V gave up 0 bases and J gave up 5 bases; unmatched junction bases: 12. The CDR3 is 18 residues long. The CDR3 is CASSLVHITGGGRNTIYF. The CDR3 nucleotides are TGCGCCAGCAGCTTGGTACATATCACAGGGGGCGGGAGAAACACCATATATTTT.

The chain links TRBV6-1 to TRBJ2-1; TRBD2 is a possible D gene (6 bases). The CDR3 sequence is 13 residues long. Germline V lookup: CDR1 MNHNS, CDR2 SASEGT. V lost 3 bases, J lost 8 bases, and 11 bases lay in between. The CDR3 nucleotides are TGTGCCAGCAGTGAGGGGGGACGGGATGAGCAGTTCTTC. Amino acids: CASSEGGRDEQFF.

This chain joins TRBV7-9 and TRBJ2-1; TRBD1 matches at 9 bases. Per the germline V gene, CDR1 is SEHNR and CDR2 is FQNEAQ (reference sequence). J gave up 8 bases and V 1 base, and 6 bases lay outside the gene matches. The CDR3 has 15 residues. In DNA form, the CDR3 reads TGTGCCAGCAGCTTAGAAGGGACAGGGACCGATGAGCAGTTCTTC. Protein product: CASSLEGTGTDEQFF.

This clone has a handful of counts. J is TRBJ1-2 and V is TRBV7-2; 12 positions agree with TRBD1. J gave up 6 bases and V 5 bases, and 7 bases lay outside the gene matches. In germline, CDR1 is SGHTA, CDR2 FQGNSA. This CDR3 is 15 amino acids long. CDR3 amino acids: CASSPGQGARHGYTF. For the CDR3, the DNA is TGTGCCAGCAGCCCGGGACAGGGGGCGCGACATGGCTACACCTTC.

The chain links TRBV7-2 to TRBJ1-5; D is unclear. Germline CDR1 and CDR2: SGHTA and FQGNSA. The CDR3 runs 16 residues. V lost 2 bases and J 2 bases, leaving 13 bases between the germline ends. For the CDR3, the DNA is TGTGCCAGCAGCTTAAATCTAGCTCCCGGCAATCAGCCCCAGCATTTT. Its protein is CASSLNLAPGNQPQHF.

Only one count was recorded for this clone. The CDR3 region is CASSPQVNQPQHF. CDR3 nucleotides: TGTGCCAGCTCACCACAGGTAAATCAGCCCCAGCATTTT. The chain has TRBV18 and TRBJ1-5, with D unclear. The CDR3 extends over 13 amino acids. V was shortened by 1 base and J by 4 bases, with 5 bases between the two germline ends. The germline V gene has CDR1 KGHSH and CDR2 LQKENI.

The V and J genes are TRBV6-4 and TRBJ1-2; TRBD1 might be the D (6 bases). This CDR3 contains 15 residues. Trimming took off 3 bases at V and 8 bases at J, with 19 bases between the two ends. CDR1 is MRHNA, CDR2 SNTAGT, per germline. The CDR3 is CASSETPGGAGGYTF. The CDR3 DNA sequence: TGTGCCAGCAGTGAAACTCCCGGGGGCGCGGGGGGCTACACCTTC.

The rearrangement joins TRBV5-4 to TRBJ2-3; D is perhaps TRBD2 (5 bases). Germline V gives CDR1 SGHNT, CDR2 YYREEE (reference sequence). The germline V and J ends were trimmed by 1 base and 10 bases, with 19 bases remaining between them. This CDR3 region has 15 residues. As DNA, the CDR3 is TGTGCCAGCAGCTTGTTGGGTTTCGCTTCGGGGTCGCAGTATTTT. Its protein is CASSLLGFASGSQYF.

The V call is TRBV15, the J call TRBJ1-4, with D maybe TRBD1 (5 bases). Germline-derived CDR1 and CDR2 are LNHNV and YYDKDF (reference sequence). The CDR3 is 15 residues long. Trimming took 0 bases from V and 8 from J, leaving 13 bases between them. CDR3 DNA sequence: TGTGCCACCAGCAGAGATCGGGGGAATGGAGAAAAACTGTTTTTT. Its protein is CATSRDRGNGEKLFF.

This clone was recorded a few times. The chain uses TRBV6-2 or TRBV6-3 and TRBJ1-5; D is perhaps TRBD1 (6 bases). The germline gives CDR1 MNHEY, CDR2 SVGEGT. CDR3 size: 14 residues. V was trimmed by 0 bases and J by 7 bases, leaving 10 bases between them. DNA of the CDR3: TGTGCCAGCAGTTACTCCGGGGGCAGCCAGCCCCAGCATTTT. This sequence encodes CASSYSGGSQPQHF.

J is TRBJ1-2 and V is TRBV19, with 8 bases identical to TRBD1. CDR1 and CDR2 (germline): LNHDA, SQIVND (reference sequence). The CDR3 spans 15 residues. With 4 bases clipped from V and 8 bases from J, the junction kept 12 bases outside the gene matches. The CDR3 coding sequence is TGTGCCAGTAGTACCCGACAGGGGTCAAGAGGGGGCTACACCTTC. Its translation is CASSTRQGSRGGYTF.

The V call is TRBV10-3, the J call TRBJ2-7, with TRBD1 matching 7 bases. Germline V gene lookup returns CDR1 ENHRY and CDR2 SYGVKD. The CDR3 is made up of 16 amino acids. The ends lost 0 bases at V and 2 bases at J; junction bases unmatched: 7. The CDR3 DNA sequence: TGTGCCATCAGTGAGTCGCCAGGGGGTTACACCTACGAGCAGTACTTC. Protein: CAISESPGGYTYEQYF.

The CDR3 spells CASSYGGDNYGYTF. The CDR3, as DNA: TGTGCCAGCAGTTACGGAGGGGATAACTATGGCTACACCTTC. J is TRBJ1-2 and V is TRBV6-2 or TRBV6-3; the D gene is possibly TRBD1 (5 bases). Germline-derived CDR1 and CDR2 are MNHEY and SVGEGT. CDR3 length: 14 amino acids. V dropped 2 bases and J dropped 1 base, with 8 bases sitting between them.

The chain has TRBV2 and TRBJ2-5; 8 nucleotides line up with TRBD2. The CDR3 consists of 18 residues. V lost 1 base, J lost 5 bases, and 15 bases stayed unmatched. Germline lookup yields CDR1 SNHLY and CDR2 FYNNEI. CDR3 coding DNA: TGTGCCAGCAGTGAAGGTTTACTAGCGGCATCCGCGCGGGAGACCCAGTACTTC. Encoded protein: CASSEGLLAASARETQYF.

The chain links TRBV18 to TRBJ1-2; D is unclear. Germline lookup yields CDR1 KGHSH and CDR2 LQKENI. Trimming removed 2 bases at V and 6 bases at J, with 10 bases between. The CDR3 extends over 13 amino acids. The CDR3 nucleotides read TGTGCCAGCTCACCAAAGGCCGGGGATGGCTACACCTTC. It translates to CASSPKAGDGYTF.

The DNA of the CDR3 is TGTGCCAGCAGCTTCCGACTAGCGGGAGTACTGATGAATGAGCAGTTCTTC. Translated, it gives CASSFRLAGVLMNEQFF. The J gene is TRBJ2-1, the V gene TRBV11-2; TRBD2 aligns across 12 bases. V shed 3 bases, J shed 7 bases, and the junction held 10 bases outside the gene matches. In germline, CDR1 is SGHAT, CDR2 FQNNGV. The CDR3 is 17 amino acids.

The chain employs TRBV5-6 and TRBJ2-5; unclear D gene. V was pared by 7 bases and J by 1 base, with 14 bases between. The germline V gene has CDR1 SGHDT and CDR2 YYEEEE. The CDR3 has 14 amino acids. CDR3 bases: TGTGCCAGCTCCCTACAGCCAGGCCAAGAGACCCAGTACTTC. Its protein is CASSLQPGQETQYF. The variable domain in full, with the rest retrieved from reference TRBV5-6 and TRBJ2-5, is DAGVTQSPTHLIKTRGQQVTLRCSPKSGHDTVSWYQQALGQGPQFIFQYYEEEERQRGNFPDRFSGHQFPNYSSELNVNALLLGDSALYLCASSLQPGQETQYFGPGTRLLVL.